This T cell receptor beta chain was documented in a study of long-term antiretroviral therapy in people with HIV. Findings and caveats of the study: Diversity measured after ART increased yet remained under transplant donor controls. It was not possible to obtain data on ART adherence, viral resistance or therapy changes.

Amounts of roughly 1-11 million cryopreserved PBMC were held in the samples before DNA extraction. Per the germline V gene, CDR1 is SGHRS and CDR2 is YFSETQ. J gave up 0 bases and V 0 bases, and 4 bases lay outside the gene matches. The CDR3 is 16 amino acids. Of note for this clone: Its antigen is undetermined.

Sequencing used immunoSEQ v3.0 at survey level. Sequencing targeted roughly 35,000-50,000 T-cell genomes per sample. Only in-frame clones appear in the TCRdb table, and some are missing; sequencing was by immunoSEQ multiplex PCR. The table records under 15,000 clones, approximately 86% of them present only once. This clonotype was obtained from a man aged 35 to 55 with HIV. This specimen consisted of unsorted PBMCs, obtained 6.2 years after starting antiretroviral therapy. This chain uses TRBV5-1 with TRBJ2-3, with TRBD2 matching over 7 bases. This chain's CDR3 is CASSLEGLLSTDTQYF. Written as DNA, the CDR3 is TGCGCCAGCAGCTTGGAGGGACTACTAAGCACAGATACGCAGTATTTT.